These 28 T cell receptor beta chains share one sample of origin, sequenced in a study of blood T cell repertoires in COVID-19. Sequencing was performed with immunoSEQ multiplex PCR; in TCRdb, only in-frame clones are kept and a portion is missing. Among around 340,000 clones listed, around 88% were seen once. Sequencing was done on a sample of peripheral blood. Receptors were obtained from a woman aged 60-70 years with COVID-19, enrolled during active disease.

V is TRBV2 and J is TRBJ2-5; possibly TRBD1 for D (7 bases). Trimming removed 3 bases from V and 4 bases from J, with 12 bases in between. Germline lookup yields CDR1 SNHLY and CDR2 FYNNEI. This CDR3 has 14 amino acids. CDR3 region: CASSDPGGGETQYF. The CDR3 DNA reads as TGTGCCAGCAGTGACCCAGGGGGAGGAGAGACCCAGTACTTC.

This sequence joins TRBV9 and TRBJ2-5; 7 bases agree with TRBD1. Trimming cost V 4 bases and J 7 bases; bases outside gene matches: 13. The CDR3 has 15 amino acids. Germline-derived CDR1 and CDR2 are SGDLS and YYNGEE. This CDR3 reads CASSTRQGPAVTQYF. In DNA, the CDR3 is TGTGCCAGCAGCACTCGACAGGGTCCAGCGGTGACCCAGTACTTC.

V and J are TRBV5-1 and TRBJ2-7, with D perhaps matching TRBD1 (6 bases). V lost 0 bases and J 5 bases, leaving 12 bases between the germline ends. The germline V gene has CDR1 SGHRS and CDR2 YFSETQ. The CDR3 is 14 amino acids. CDR3 amino acids: CASSLASGDNEQYF. The CDR3, as DNA: TGCGCCAGCAGCTTGGCCTCAGGGGACAACGAGCAGTACTTC.

The sample holds one count of this clone. V usage is TRBV7-9 and J usage is TRBJ2-1, with 9 bases fitting TRBD1. CDR1 and CDR2 from the germline V gene are SEHNR and FQNEAQ (reference sequence). There are 16 residues in the CDR3. V dropped 6 bases and J dropped 3; count of bases not matched to a gene: 9. CDR3 bases: TGTGCCAGCAGACTGACAGGGGGGGAACGCTACAATGAGCAGTTCTTC. This codes for CASRLTGGERYNEQFF.

V is TRBV12-3 or TRBV12-4 and J is TRBJ2-3, with D tentatively TRBD2 (6 bases). With 5 bases removed from V and 9 bases from J, the gap between germline ends came to 15 bases. There are 13 residues in the CDR3. The CDR3 is CASSPRLVRTQYF. The CDR3 nucleotides are TGTGCCAGCAGTCCCCGACTAGTTAGGACGCAGTATTTT.

The chain is built from TRBV30 and TRBJ1-1; D is unresolved. Trimming took 0 bases from V and 3 from J, leaving 8 bases between them. The CDR3 runs 13 residues. CDR1 is GTSNPN, CDR2 SVGIG, per germline (reference sequence). CDR3 sequence (DNA): TGTGCCTGGAGTGTAAATTCTGACACTGAAGCTTTCTTT. Translation: CAWSVNSDTEAFF.

V usage is TRBV5-1 and J usage is TRBJ2-7, with 9 positions matching TRBD2. With 0 bases clipped from V and 4 bases from J, the junction kept 5 bases outside the gene matches. The CDR3 length is 15 residues. Germline CDR1 and CDR2: SGHRS and YFSETQ. CDR3 bases: TGCGCCAGCAGCTTGGAAAGCGGGGGGTTATACGAGCAGTACTTC. Translation gives CASSLESGGLYEQYF.

This chain joins TRBV23-1 and TRBJ1-5; a possible D gene is TRBD1 (5 bases). Being an ORF, TRBV23-1 has a function that is uncertain. Trimming stripped 0 bases from V and 3 bases from J, with 12 bases between. The CDR3 runs to 16 residues. CDR3 region: CASSQSVSGLNQPQHF. The CDR3 region has the DNA TGCGCCAGCAGTCAATCGGTGTCAGGGCTCAATCAGCCCCAGCATTTT.

This sequence joins TRBV27 and TRBJ2-5; TRBD2 matches at 8 bases. The CDR3 extends over 18 amino acids. The V and J ends lost 0 bases and 5 bases, in that order; junction bases with no gene match: 14. Germline V gives CDR1 MNHEY, CDR2 SMNVEV (reference sequence). The CDR3 DNA is TGTGCCAGCAGTTTATCCGGCTGGTATACTAGCGGTTTGGAGACCCAGTACTTC. It is translated as CASSLSGWYTSGLETQYF.

The chain carries TRBV9 and TRBJ1-2; D might be TRBD1 (5 bases). Trimming took off 2 bases at V and 0 bases at J, with 5 bases between the two ends. The V gene's germline CDR1 is SGDLS and CDR2 YYNGEE. The CDR3 extends over 13 amino acids. CDR3 nucleotides: TGTGCCAGCAGCGTGGACACTAACTATGGCTACACCTTC. This gives the protein CASSVDTNYGYTF.

This clone showed up just a few times. The chain is built from TRBV2 and TRBJ2-2, with D uncertain. The CDR3 runs 14 residues. The germline V gene has CDR1 SNHLY and CDR2 FYNNEI. V lost 2 bases to trimming and J lost 3 bases, with 7 bases between them. CDR3: CASSEFGYTGELFF. DNA of the CDR3: TGTGCCAGCAGTGAATTCGGGTACACCGGGGAGCTGTTTTTT.

Here the CDR3 DNA reads TGTGCCACCGGGGACAGTCTTAATGAAAAACTGTTTTTT. As protein: CATGDSLNEKLFF. The rearrangement links TRBV24-1 to TRBJ1-4; 7 bases are shared with TRBD1. The J segment lost 4 bases and the V segment lost 9 bases, leaving 4 bases of the junction unmatched. The germline V gene encodes CDR1 KGHDR and CDR2 SFDVKD. The CDR3 spans 13 residues.

The chain links TRBV5-1 to TRBJ1-4, with 7 bases identical to TRBD1. Trimming cost V 0 bases and J 0 bases; bases outside gene matches: 5. The germline gives CDR1 SGHRS, CDR2 YFSETQ. The CDR3 is 17 amino acids. CDR3 nucleotide sequence: TGCGCCAGCAGCTTGGGACAGGGCGCGACAACTAATGAAAAACTGTTTTTT. It yields the protein CASSLGQGATTNEKLFF. The full variable domain, completed using reference TRBV5-1 and TRBJ1-4, is KAGVTQTPRYLIKTRGQQVTLSCSPISGHRSVSWYQQTPGQGLQFLFEYFSETQRNKGNFPGRFSGRQFSNSRSEMNVSTLELGDSALYLCASSLGQGATTNEKLFFGSGTQLSVL.

V is TRBV7-7 and J is TRBJ2-3; a possible D gene is TRBD2 (6 bases). The CDR3 totals 14 residues. Germline CDR1 SSHAT, CDR2 FNYEAQ (reference sequence). V lost 3 bases and J lost 3, with 10 bases in between. DNA for the CDR3: TGTGCCAGCAGCTTCTTGGAGGGGACAGATACGCAGTATTTT. Translated: CASSFLEGTDTQYF.

This chain joins TRBV19 and TRBJ1-1; D is perhaps TRBD1 (6 bases). Trimming cost V 3 bases and J 5 bases, with 13 bases left between them. CDR3 size: 14 residues. The germline V gene has CDR1 LNHDA and CDR2 SQIVND (reference sequence). CDR3 sequence (DNA): TGTGCCAGTAGTATGGGGGGGCTTTTGACTGAAGCTTTCTTT. It codes for CASSMGGLLTEAFF.

In DNA, the CDR3 is TGTGCCAGCTCACCAGCTAGCGTGAATGAGCAGTTCTTC. Its translation is CASSPASVNEQFF. The chain is built from TRBV18 and TRBJ2-1, with a tentative D call TRBD2 (6 bases). The CDR3 totals 13 residues. Looked up from germline, CDR1 is KGHSH and CDR2 is LQKENI. V gave up 2 bases and J gave up 7 bases, with 9 bases separating them.

V is TRBV12-5 and J is TRBJ2-2; 7 bases are a match to TRBD2. The trim removed 0 bases at V and 5 bases at J, leaving 9 bases unmatched. The germline V gene has CDR1 LGHNT and CDR2 FRNRAP. The CDR3 consists of 17 residues. This CDR3 is CASGLVTIGGGTGELFF. The CDR3 coding sequence is TGTGCTAGTGGTTTGGTGACTATTGGGGGGGGTACCGGGGAGCTGTTTTTT.

The chain combines TRBV7-9 with TRBJ1-2, with 7 nucleotides matching TRBD1. This CDR3 contains 14 residues. Germline CDR1 is SEHNR and CDR2 is FQNEAQ (reference sequence). V shed 3 bases, J shed 12 bases, and the junction held 13 bases outside the gene matches. The CDR3 bases are TGTGCCAGCAGCTTGCCAGGGGGAAGGGAGATGGACACCTTC. The encoded protein is CASSLPGGREMDTF.

The chain employs TRBV6-2 or TRBV6-3 and TRBJ1-5; D unclear. V was clipped by 6 bases and J by 3 bases, with 12 bases between them. This CDR3 has 14 residues. The germline CDR1 and CDR2 sequences are MNHEY and SVGEGT. The CDR3 protein is CASSLGLINQPQHF. The CDR3 DNA reads as TGTGCCAGCAGCCTAGGACTGATCAATCAGCCCCAGCATTTT.

A single count supports this clone. J is TRBJ1-2 and V is TRBV30, with D unresolved. CDR1 is GTSNPN, CDR2 SVGIG, per germline (reference sequence). CDR3 length: 13 residues. V was shortened by 0 bases and J by 8 bases, with 13 bases between the two germline ends. The CDR3 loop is CAWSVRSGLGYTF. In DNA form, the CDR3 reads TGTGCCTGGAGTGTACGGTCCGGACTGGGCTACACCTTC. The variable domain in full, completed from reference TRBV30 and TRBJ1-2, reads SQTIHQWPATLVQPVGSPLSLECTVEGTSNPNLYWYRQAAGRGLQLLFYSVGIGQISSEVPQNLSASRPQDRQFILSSKKLLLSDSGFYLCAWSVRSGLGYTFGSGTRLTVV.

V usage is TRBV4-1 and J usage is TRBJ2-1, with TRBD1 identical over 9 bases. The germline V gene encodes CDR1 MGHRA and CDR2 YSYEKL. Trimming took 1 base from V and 0 from J; bases not matched to a gene: 4. The CDR3 covers 17 residues. DNA for the CDR3: TGCGCCAGCAGCCAAGGCACAGGGGGCGGCTCCTACAATGAGCAGTTCTTC. Translating it yields CASSQGTGGGSYNEQFF.

V usage is TRBV11-2 and J usage is TRBJ1-1; D ambiguous. CDR3 length: 13 amino acids. The germline V and J ends were trimmed by 0 bases and 5 bases, with 7 bases remaining between them. Per germline, CDR1 SGHAT and CDR2 FQNNGV. The CDR3 reads CASSLERETEAFF. In DNA form, the CDR3 reads TGTGCCAGCAGCTTAGAGAGGGAAACTGAAGCTTTCTTT. The full variable domain, rest sourced from reference TRBV11-2 and TRBJ1-1, is EAGVAQSPRYKIIEKRQSVAFWCNPISGHATLYWYQQILGQGPKLLIQFQNNGVVDDSQLPKDRFSAERLKGVDSTLKIQPAKLEDSAVYLCASSLERETEAFFGQGTRLTVV.

CDR3 sequence reads: CASSLERDQPQHF. The CDR3 DNA reads as TGTGCCAGCAGCTTAGAGCGGGATCAGCCCCAGCATTTT. The chain joins TRBV7-2 to TRBJ1-5; D not resolved. This CDR3 comprises 13 residues. The V end was cut by 1 base, the J end by 5 bases, with 6 bases between. CDR1 is SGHTA and CDR2 is FQGNSA in the germline V gene. Drawing the rest from reference TRBV7-2 and TRBJ1-5, the complete variable domain is GAGVSQSPSNKVTEKGKDVELRCDPISGHTALYWYRQSLGQGLEFLIYFQGNSAPDKSGLPSDRFSAERTGGSVSTLTIQRTQQEDSAVYLCASSLERDQPQHFGDGTRLSIL.

The chain employs TRBV2 and TRBJ1-4; 10 positions match TRBD1. V gave up 6 bases and J gave up 8 bases; unmatched junction bases: 6. The germline V gene encodes CDR1 SNHLY and CDR2 FYNNEI. The CDR3 length is 14 residues. CDR3 DNA: TGTGCCAGCAGAACGACAGGGGGCGCCGAAAAACTGTTTTTT. Translation: CASRTTGGAEKLFF.

The chain links TRBV9 to TRBJ1-6; possibly TRBD1 for D (6 bases). This CDR3 region has 15 residues. In germline, CDR1 is SGDLS, CDR2 YYNGEE. Between the trimmed V and J ends, which lost 4 bases and 3 bases, there was a span of 11 bases. Written as DNA, the CDR3 is TGTGCCAGCAGCTCTGGACAGTACTATAATTCACCCCTCCACTTT. This gives the protein CASSSGQYYNSPLHF. Looking up the rest from reference TRBV9 and TRBJ1-6 gives the full variable domain: DSGVTQTPKHLITATGQRVTLRCSPRSGDLSVYWYQQSLDQGLQFLIQYYNGEERAKGNILERFSAQQFPDLHSELNLSSLELGDSALYFCASSSGQYYNSPLHFGNGTRLTVT.

The J gene is TRBJ1-1, the V gene TRBV30; D gene unclear. In germline, CDR1 is GTSNPN, CDR2 SVGIG (reference sequence). Trimming took off 1 base at V and 7 bases at J, with 10 bases between the two ends. The CDR3 spans 12 residues. CDR3 sequence: CAWSGFTVEAFF. DNA for the CDR3: TGTGCCTGGAGTGGCTTCACGGTTGAAGCTTTCTTT.

This clone came up many times. This specimen includes other DNA sequences encoding the same CDR3. The V call is TRBV12-3 or TRBV12-4, the J call TRBJ1-1; maybe TRBD1 (5 bases). This CDR3 has 13 residues. V was clipped by 3 bases and J by 6 bases, with 11 bases between them. The DNA of the CDR3 is TGTGCCAGCAGTTTGGGGGGAATCGCTGAAGCTTTCTTT. Its translation is CASSLGGIAEAFF.

V and J are TRBV19 and TRBJ2-3, with D possibly TRBD1 on 5 matching bases. The CDR3 is 12 amino acids. V was cut by 6 bases and J by 5 bases, with 9 bases left in between. Germline assignment: CDR1 LNHDA and CDR2 SQIVND (reference sequence). CDR3 sequence: CASSQGIDTQYF. For the CDR3, the DNA is TGTGCCAGTAGCCAGGGCATAGATACGCAGTATTTT.